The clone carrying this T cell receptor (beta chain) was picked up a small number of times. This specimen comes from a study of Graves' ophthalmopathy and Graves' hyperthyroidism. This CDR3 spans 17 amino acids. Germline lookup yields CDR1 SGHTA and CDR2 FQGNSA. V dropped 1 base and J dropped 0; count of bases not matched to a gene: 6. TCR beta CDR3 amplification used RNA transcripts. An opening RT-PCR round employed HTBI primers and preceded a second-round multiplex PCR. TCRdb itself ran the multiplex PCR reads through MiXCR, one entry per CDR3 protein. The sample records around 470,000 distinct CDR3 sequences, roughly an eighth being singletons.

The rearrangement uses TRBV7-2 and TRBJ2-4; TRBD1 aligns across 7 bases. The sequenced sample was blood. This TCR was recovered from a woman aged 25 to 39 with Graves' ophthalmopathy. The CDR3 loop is CASSLGQGQLAKNIQYF. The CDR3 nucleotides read TGTGCCAGCAGCTTAGGTCAGGGACAGTTAGCCAAAAACATTCAGTACTTC. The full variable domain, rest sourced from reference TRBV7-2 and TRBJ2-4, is GAGVSQSPSNKVTEKGKDVELRCDPISGHTALYWYRQSLGQGLEFLIYFQGNSAPDKSGLPSDRFSAERTGGSVSTLTIQRTQQEDSAVYLCASSLGQGQLAKNIQYFGAGTRLSVL.